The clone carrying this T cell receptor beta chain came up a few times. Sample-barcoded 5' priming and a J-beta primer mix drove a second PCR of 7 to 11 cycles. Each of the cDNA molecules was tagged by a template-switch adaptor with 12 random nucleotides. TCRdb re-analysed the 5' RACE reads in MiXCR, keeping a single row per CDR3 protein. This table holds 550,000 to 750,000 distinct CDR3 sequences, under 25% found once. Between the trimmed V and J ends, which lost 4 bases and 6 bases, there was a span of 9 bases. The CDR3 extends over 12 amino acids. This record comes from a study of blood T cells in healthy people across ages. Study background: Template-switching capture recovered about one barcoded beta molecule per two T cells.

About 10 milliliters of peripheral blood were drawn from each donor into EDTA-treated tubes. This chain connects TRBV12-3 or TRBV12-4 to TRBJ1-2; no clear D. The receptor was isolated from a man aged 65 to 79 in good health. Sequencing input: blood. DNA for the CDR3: TGTGCCAGCAGTTCACAACCCAATGGCTACACCTTC. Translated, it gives CASSSQPNGYTF.